This paragraph reports one TCR beta chain. Its antigen is currently unknown. On sorted subsets, replicate PCRs used 200 ng DNA, or about 33,000 T cell genomes. Using immunoSEQ multiplex PCR, the repertoire was profiled, and TCRdb retains in-frame clones only, with some absent. The profile covers under 2.5 million clones, with 85% to 95% appearing a single time and 0.37% taken by the ten largest. It was into CD45RA+ naive and CD45RA-negative memory subsets that the CD4+ cells were split. These data come from a study of shared clonotypes between healthy human individuals. Study results and caveats: Non-shared clonotypes were found to have lower generation probabilities than the clonotypes that were shared by all four of the sorted-subset donors.

The sequence was collected from a young man in good health. Some clones in this sample may be carry-over from other donors' samples. Sequencing was done on a sample of naive CD4+ T cells from PBMCs. Subset given: CD45RA+ positively selected.

The CDR3 sequence: CASSLVQGGINEQFF. CDR3 in DNA: TGCGCCAGCAGCTTGGTTCAGGGTGGAATCAATGAGCAGTTCTTC. The chain has TRBV5-1 and TRBJ2-1; TRBD1 might be the D (5 bases). V shed 0 bases and J shed 6 bases, with 13 bases lying between them. CDR1 is SGHRS, CDR2 YFSETQ, per germline. This CDR3 has 15 amino acids.